This T cell receptor beta chain appears in the sequencing data of a study of breast tumors, draining lymph nodes, adjacent tissues. This clonotype was seen at least ten times. Trimming took off 5 bases at V and 6 bases at J, with 10 bases between the two ends. CDR1 is MGHRA, CDR2 YSYEKL, per germline. The CDR3 extends over 13 amino acids. TCRdb called the multiplex PCR reads again in MiXCR, with one record for every CDR3 protein. The table shows roughly 220,000 distinct CDR3 sequences, with under 40% occurring only once. Axillary draining lymph nodes of breast cancer patients supplied the node samples.

Material for sequencing was axillary lymph node tissue. V gene TRBV4-1 combines with J gene TRBJ2-2, with D unclear. This TCR came from a female donor with breast cancer. Some clones in this sample may be carry-over from other donors' samples. The DNA for the CDR3 is TGCGCCAGCAGCTACAGTGTTCCCGGGGAGCTGTTTTTT. Translated: CASSYSVPGELFF.